The 27 T cell receptor beta chains in this list originate from one sample, sequenced in a study of blood T cell repertoires in COVID-19. Sequencing used immunoSEQ multiplex PCR; TCRdb keeps in-frame clones, though not all of them. The sample contains hundreds of thousands of clones, roughly 85% of which appear only once. The sequencing input was peripheral blood. The source is a human donor in a cohort sampled during active COVID-19.

This rearrangement joins TRBV11-2 to TRBJ2-3; unclear D gene. V was shortened by 2 bases and J by 10 bases, with 13 bases between the two germline ends. Germline V gene data show CDR1 as SGHAT and CDR2 as FQNNGV. The CDR3 totals 13 residues. The DNA of the CDR3 is TGTGCCAGCAGCTTAAAATTCGGAGTTGCGCAGTATTTT. Amino acid sequence: CASSLKFGVAQYF.

The rearrangement links TRBV19 to TRBJ2-7; possible D gene TRBD2, 6 bases. Trimming left V 1 base short and J 4 bases short, with 8 bases between. The CDR3 is made up of 13 amino acids. Germline V gene lookup returns CDR1 LNHDA and CDR2 SQIVND (reference sequence). CDR3 sequence reads: CASSIAEGYEQYF. The CDR3 coding sequence is TGTGCCAGTAGTATAGCGGAGGGTTACGAGCAGTACTTC.

This chain joins TRBV7-2 and TRBJ2-3; no firm D call. V was pared by 5 bases and J by 0 bases, with 9 bases between. The CDR3 totals 14 residues. Germline V CDR1 and CDR2: SGHTA, FQGNSA. CDR3 in amino acids: CASSRSQSTDTQYF. The CDR3 bases are TGTGCCAGCAGCCGCTCACAGAGCACAGATACGCAGTATTTT.

This clone was seen a few times. The rearrangement joins TRBV3-1 (or the pseudogene TRBV3-2) to TRBJ1-2; D unclear. Germline V gives CDR1 LGHDT, CDR2 YNNKEL (reference sequence). This CDR3 spans 13 amino acids. Trimming shortened V by 3 bases and J by 6 bases, and 11 bases separated the two germline ends. This CDR3 is CASSQNRVDGYTF. Written as DNA, the CDR3 is TGTGCCAGCAGCCAGAATCGCGTCGATGGCTACACCTTC.

The chain joins TRBV7-3 to TRBJ1-2; D unclear. Germline assignment: CDR1 SGHTA and CDR2 FQGTGA. The V end lost 0 bases, the J end lost 4 bases, and 12 bases lay between the germline ends. The CDR3 extends over 15 amino acids. CDR3 DNA: TGTGCCAGCAGCTTAACGTCGGGCGGGATCTATGGCTACACCTTC. It encodes CASSLTSGGIYGYTF.

The genes are TRBV24-1 and TRBJ2-1, with D unresolved. The CDR3 spans 16 residues. V shed 0 bases and J shed 0 bases, with 8 bases lying between them. Germline lookup yields CDR1 KGHDR and CDR2 SFDVKD. The CDR3 is CATSDLDTSSYNEQFF. CDR3 DNA: TGTGCCACCAGTGATTTGGATACGAGCTCCTACAATGAGCAGTTCTTC.

This chain uses TRBV7-9 with TRBJ2-7, with 7 bases lining up with TRBD1. CDR1 is SEHNR, CDR2 FQNEAQ, per germline (reference sequence). There are 13 residues in the CDR3. V gave up 5 bases and J gave up 5 bases; unmatched junction bases: 6. The CDR3 DNA reads TGTGCCAGCAGCACTGACAGGGTTCACGAGCAGTACTTC. Amino acid sequence: CASSTDRVHEQYF.

The chain links TRBV19 to TRBJ2-3; D is undetermined. V shed 5 bases and J shed 3 bases, with 9 bases lying between them. The CDR3 covers 13 residues. Per the germline V gene, CDR1 is LNHDA and CDR2 is SQIVND (reference sequence). CDR3 protein: CASSSVSTDTQYF. Written as DNA, the CDR3 is TGTGCCAGTAGTTCAGTAAGTACAGATACGCAGTATTTT.

The chain employs TRBV7-3 and TRBJ2-3; D might be TRBD2 (5 bases). CDR1 and CDR2 from the germline V gene are SGHTA and FQGTGA. Trimming stripped 5 bases from V and 2 bases from J, with 17 bases between. The CDR3 is 16 residues long. The DNA for the CDR3 is TGTGCCAGCAGCCCCTCTCGGGGATCGGCCACAGATACGCAGTATTTT. Translating gives CASSPSRGSATDTQYF. The full variable domain, in which reference TRBV7-3 and TRBJ2-3 provide the parts outside the CDR3, is GAGVSQTPSNKVTEKGKYVELRCDPISGHTALYWYRQSLGQGPEFLIYFQGTGAADDSGLPNDRFFAVRPEGSVSTLKIQRTERGDSAVYLCASSPSRGSATDTQYFGPGTRLTVL.

The chain joins TRBV6-5 to TRBJ1-5; 10 bases match TRBD1. There are 15 residues in the CDR3. Unmatched junction bases numbered 9, after V lost 6 bases and J lost 7 bases. Germline V gene lookup returns CDR1 MNHEY and CDR2 SVGAGI. The CDR3 DNA follows: TGTGCCAGCAGATCCCGGACAGGGGGTCGGCAGCCCCAGCATTTT. As protein: CASRSRTGGRQPQHF.

This sequence joins TRBV29-1 and TRBJ1-3; D gene unclear. The germline V gene encodes CDR1 SQVTM and CDR2 ANQGSEA. The CDR3 covers 13 residues. Trimming took 7 bases from V and 2 from J, leaving 12 bases between them. CDR3 nucleotides: TGCAGCGGCATGGGGAGTGCTGGAAACACCATATATTTT. Translating it yields CSGMGSAGNTIYF. The full variable domain, completed using reference TRBV29-1 and TRBJ1-3, is SAVISQKPSRDICQRGTSLTIQCQVDSQVTMMFWYRQQPGQSLTLIATANQGSEATYESGFVIDKFPISRPNLTFSTLTVSNMSPEDSSIYLCSGMGSAGNTIYFGEGSWLTVV.

The chain combines TRBV24-1 with TRBJ2-1; D unclear. Trimming took 4 bases from V and 8 from J, leaving 5 bases between them. The CDR3 runs to 11 residues. The V gene's germline CDR1 is KGHDR and CDR2 SFDVKD. The DNA of the CDR3 is TGTGCCACCAGTGACCTGTATGAGCAGTTCTTC. Protein sequence: CATSDLYEQFF.

The chain combines TRBV14 with TRBJ2-6; D may be TRBD1 (5 bases). Between the trimmed V and J ends, which lost 0 bases and 2 bases, there was a span of 8 bases. The germline CDR1 and CDR2 sequences are SGHDN and FVKESK. The CDR3 runs 16 residues. This chain's CDR3 is CASSQDAGTGANVLTF. The CDR3, as DNA: TGTGCCAGCAGCCAAGATGCAGGGACTGGGGCCAACGTCCTGACTTTC.

The chain employs TRBV30 and TRBJ1-2; D unresolved. Between the trimmed V and J ends, which lost 1 base and 6 bases, there was a span of 24 bases. Germline V gives CDR1 GTSNPN, CDR2 SVGIG (reference sequence). This CDR3 has 17 residues. The chain's CDR3 is CAWSAPSLDPLRDGYTF. The CDR3 DNA sequence: TGTGCCTGGAGTGCTCCTTCCCTCGATCCTCTTCGGGATGGCTACACCTTC.

This clone was picked up one time. CDR3: CASSSVSGQYF. CDR3 DNA: TGCGCCAGCAGCTCTGTCTCCGGGCAGTACTTC. The rearrangement uses TRBV5-1 and TRBJ2-7, with no clear D. CDR3 length equals 11 residues. Germline V lookup: CDR1 SGHRS, CDR2 YFSETQ. V lost 3 bases to trimming and J lost 9 bases, with 10 bases between them.

The rearrangement joins TRBV6-5 to TRBJ2-2, with D tentatively TRBD2 (6 bases). With 9 bases removed from V and 6 bases from J, the gap between germline ends came to 14 bases. The CDR3 is 13 amino acids. CDR1 is MNHEY, CDR2 SVGAGI, per germline. The CDR3 DNA reads TGTGCCAGTGGGACTGACGGACCCGGGGAGCTGTTTTTT. Protein: CASGTDGPGELFF.

This clone appeared once. The chain links TRBV14 to TRBJ2-5; 7 nucleotides line up with TRBD1. With 4 bases clipped from V and 5 bases from J, the junction kept 25 bases outside the gene matches. The V gene's germline CDR1 is SGHDN and CDR2 FVKESK. The CDR3 runs 20 residues. Here the CDR3 reads CASSPLPAGGSRDKRETQYF. The DNA of the CDR3 is TGTGCCAGCAGCCCCCTACCGGCAGGGGGTTCCCGGGACAAGAGGGAGACCCAGTACTTC.

This clone appeared a few times. The chain combines TRBV19 with TRBJ1-2; 8 bases match TRBD1. J was trimmed by 3 bases and V by 8 bases; bases with no gene match: 2. The CDR3 loop spans 12 amino acids. Germline V lookup: CDR1 LNHDA, CDR2 SQIVND (reference sequence). The CDR3 spells CASGQGDYGYTF. In nucleotides, the CDR3 is TGTGCCAGTGGACAGGGAGACTATGGCTACACCTTC. Drawing the rest from reference TRBV19 and TRBJ1-2, the complete variable domain is DGGITQSPKYLFRKEGQNVTLSCEQNLNHDAMYWYRQDPGQGLRLIYYSQIVNDFQKGDIAEGYSVSREKKESFPLTVTSAQKNPTAFYLCASGQGDYGYTFGSGTRLTVV.

By share, this clone ranks as medium-sized (0.01 to 0.1%). The chain recombines TRBV27 with TRBJ1-5, with D perhaps matching TRBD1 (6 bases). CDR1 MNHEY and CDR2 SMNVEV come from the germline V gene (reference sequence). The length of the CDR3 is 14 residues. V gave up 1 base and J gave up 6 bases, with 10 bases separating them. CDR3 amino acids: CASSLWQGSQPQHF. CDR3 nucleotide sequence: TGTGCCAGCAGTTTATGGCAGGGGAGTCAGCCCCAGCATTTT.

V usage is TRBV5-6 and J usage is TRBJ1-4, with 9 bases aligning to TRBD1. Germline V lookup: CDR1 SGHDT, CDR2 YYEEEE. The CDR3 extends over 19 amino acids. V lost 4 bases and J lost 3; bases outside the gene matches: 16. CDR3 sequence (DNA): TGTGCCAGCAGCCCCAGACGGACAGGGGTGCGTAAGGCTAATGAAAAACTGTTTTTT. It codes for CASSPRRTGVRKANEKLFF. The whole variable domain, remainder taken from reference TRBV5-6 and TRBJ1-4, is DAGVTQSPTHLIKTRGQQVTLRCSPKSGHDTVSWYQQALGQGPQFIFQYYEEEERQRGNFPDRFSGHQFPNYSSELNVNALLLGDSALYLCASSPRRTGVRKANEKLFFGSGTQLSVL.

The chain recombines TRBV9 with TRBJ2-1; D is perhaps TRBD1 (5 bases). Looked up from germline, CDR1 is SGDLS and CDR2 is YYNGEE. The CDR3 has 14 residues. With 0 bases removed from V and 5 bases from J, the gap between germline ends came to 9 bases. CDR3 nucleotide sequence: TGTGCCAGCAGCGTAGACCAGGGCCACAATGAGCAGTTCTTC. Its protein is CASSVDQGHNEQFF. Based on the CDR3 plus reference TRBV9 and TRBJ2-1, the full variable domain is DSGVTQTPKHLITATGQRVTLRCSPRSGDLSVYWYQQSLDQGLQFLIQYYNGEERAKGNILERFSAQQFPDLHSELNLSSLELGDSALYFCASSVDQGHNEQFFGPGTRLTVL.

V usage is TRBV7-8 and J usage is TRBJ2-7; 8 positions agree with TRBD2. The germline gives CDR1 SGHVS, CDR2 FQNEAQ. V shed 4 bases and J 4 bases; nucleotides not matched to a gene: 15. The CDR3 sequence is 17 residues long. For the CDR3, the DNA is TGTGCCAGCAGCTCAGAGGGTGTGCTCGGGGGGGCGTACGAGCAGTACTTC. Residues: CASSSEGVLGGAYEQYF.

V usage is TRBV19 and J usage is TRBJ2-1, with D perhaps TRBD2 (7 bases). V lost 6 bases, J lost 7 bases, and 16 bases lay in between. Per germline, CDR1 LNHDA and CDR2 SQIVND (reference sequence). The CDR3 totals 14 residues. CDR3 bases: TGTGCCAGTAGCGACGCGGGGGCTCTTAATGAGCAGTTCTTC. Translated, it gives CASSDAGALNEQFF.

The J gene is TRBJ1-4, the V gene TRBV7-9, with D unresolved. V lost 1 base and J lost 5, with 14 bases in between. CDR3 length: 16 amino acids. The germline V gene has CDR1 SEHNR and CDR2 FQNEAQ (reference sequence). CDR3 sequence reads: CASSLDVKRQNEKLFF. The CDR3 DNA is TGTGCCAGCAGCTTAGATGTTAAGAGACAAAATGAAAAACTGTTTTTT.

This clone has just one count. The chain joins TRBV24-1 to TRBJ2-7; D possibly corresponds to TRBD1 (6 bases). The germline V gene has CDR1 KGHDR and CDR2 SFDVKD. This CDR3 has 13 residues. V gave up 2 bases and J gave up 5 bases, with 9 bases separating them. The CDR3 here is CATSDSWGHEQYF. The CDR3 coding sequence is TGTGCCACCAGTGATTCATGGGGGCACGAGCAGTACTTC.

The J gene is TRBJ1-2, the V gene TRBV10-2; no reliable D call. CDR1 is WSHSY, CDR2 SAAADI, per germline. The CDR3 is 14 amino acids. V was trimmed by 3 bases and J by 0 bases, leaving 8 bases between them. This CDR3 reads CASSDSAANYGYTF. CDR3 DNA sequence: TGCGCCAGCAGTGATAGCGCTGCTAACTATGGCTACACCTTC.

This sequence joins TRBV3-1 (or the pseudogene TRBV3-2) and TRBJ2-7, with 11 bases matching TRBD2. This CDR3 spans 16 amino acids. Germline loops: CDR1 LGHDT, CDR2 YNNKEL (reference sequence). Trimming removed 5 bases from V and 4 bases from J; junction bases left unmatched: 10. The CDR3 is CASSDIIAGGRYEQYF. The CDR3 nucleotides are TGTGCCAGCAGCGATATAATAGCGGGGGGGCGGTACGAGCAGTACTTC.